The source of this T cell receptor beta chain is a study of blood T cell repertoires in COVID-19. In the study overall: Acute and convalescent COVID-19 specimens originated in the United States, Italy and Spain.

Per germline, CDR1 SQVTM and CDR2 ANQGSEA. The length of the CDR3 is 14 residues. The J segment lost 8 bases and the V segment lost 4 bases, leaving 8 bases of the junction unmatched. Produced via immunoSEQ multiplex PCR; TCRdb's table is partial and in-frame only. The data contain about 110,000 clones, around four fifths of them singletons. Sequences were obtained from peripheral blood. This clonotype was sampled from a man in his sixties or seventies with acute or convalescent COVID-19. The chain employs TRBV29-1 and TRBJ1-4, with 9 bases matching TRBD1. The CDR3 loop reads CSVGGTGIKEKLFF. The CDR3 nucleotides read TGCAGCGTTGGAGGGACAGGGATTAAGGAAAAACTGTTTTTT.